The 14 T cell receptor beta chains given below trace back to one sample, sequenced in a study of control samples from healthy donors and cancer patients. The protocol was immunoSEQ multiplex PCR, while the TCRdb copy is restricted to in-frame clones and leaves out a portion. The sample consists of more than 95,000 clones, 85% to 90% of them appearing once. The source material was PBMCs. The receptors come from a woman aged 45-65 years with colorectal cancer.

The rearrangement joins TRBV28 to TRBJ2-2; D remains unclear. Germline lookup yields CDR1 MDHEN and CDR2 SYDVKM. V gave up 3 bases and J gave up 2 bases, with 4 bases separating them. The CDR3 is 13 residues long. The CDR3 DNA sequence: TGTGCCAGCAGTTTCCCCAACACCGGGGAGCTGTTTTTT. Translation gives CASSFPNTGELFF.

The chain combines TRBV6-1 with TRBJ2-7; possibly TRBD1 or TRBD2 for D (6 bases each). The CDR3 spans 15 residues. Between the trimmed V and J ends, which lost 3 bases and 4 bases, there was a span of 16 bases. Germline assignment: CDR1 MNHNS and CDR2 SASEGT. The CDR3 reads CASSDGGSIQYEQYF. The CDR3 DNA reads as TGTGCCAGCAGTGACGGGGGCTCTATCCAGTACGAGCAGTACTTC.

This clone is labeled medium-sized. The chain has TRBV2 and TRBJ1-1; TRBD1 agrees at 7 bases. Germline V gene data show CDR1 as SNHLY and CDR2 as FYNNEI. J was trimmed by 1 base and V by 8 bases; bases with no gene match: 13. CDR3 length: 16 amino acids. CDR3 sequence: CASLSGQFLQNTEAFF. CDR3 bases: TGTGCCAGCCTCTCGGGACAGTTCCTTCAGAACACTGAAGCTTTCTTT.

The chain links TRBV5-1 to TRBJ2-6; D remains ambiguous. The V gene lost 0 bases and the J gene lost 0 bases, with 7 bases spanning the gap. CDR1 SGHRS and CDR2 YFSETQ come from the germline V gene. This CDR3 is 16 amino acids long. This chain's CDR3 is CASSLARSSGANVLTF. CDR3 sequence (DNA): TGCGCCAGCAGCTTGGCCCGGAGCTCTGGGGCCAACGTCCTGACTTTC.

The chain is built from TRBV7-9 and TRBJ1-1; no clear D. V lost 1 base and J lost 4, with 4 bases in between. Per the germline V gene, CDR1 is SEHNR and CDR2 is FQNEAQ (reference sequence). The CDR3 has 12 amino acids. The CDR3 DNA reads as TGTGCCAGCAGCTTAGAGTTCACTGAAGCTTTCTTT. It encodes CASSLEFTEAFF.

The chain links TRBV29-1 to TRBJ2-6; D is ambiguous. The CDR3 contains 15 residues. The germline V gene has CDR1 SQVTM and CDR2 ANQGSEA. The V end was cut by 4 bases, the J end by 4 bases, with 14 bases between. The CDR3 nucleotides read TGCAGCGTTGTGTTTCCCAAGAGGGGGGCCAACGTCCTGACTTTC. It yields the protein CSVVFPKRGANVLTF.

DNA of the CDR3: TGTGCCAGCTCACCGCTAACACAGGGATCTAATGAAAAACTGTTTTTT. This gives the protein CASSPLTQGSNEKLFF. The V call is TRBV18, the J call TRBJ1-4; D is possibly TRBD1 (6 bases). Trimming removed 3 bases from V and 3 bases from J, with 14 bases in between. The CDR3 loop spans 16 amino acids. Germline lookup yields CDR1 KGHSH and CDR2 LQKENI.

The V and J genes are TRBV3-1 (or the pseudogene TRBV3-2) and TRBJ1-5, with TRBD1 identical over 8 bases. Germline CDR1 LGHDT, CDR2 YNNKEL (reference sequence). J lost 4 bases, V lost 2 bases, and 4 bases had no gene match. The length of the CDR3 is 15 residues. The DNA of the CDR3 is TGTGCCAGCAGCCAATCTACAGGGGGGAATCAGCCCCAGCATTTT. It yields the protein CASSQSTGGNQPQHF.

This rearrangement joins TRBV2 to TRBJ2-5, with D possibly matching TRBD1 (5 bases). The ends were cut back, 6 bases at V and 3 bases at J, with 11 bases in the middle. Germline CDR1 SNHLY, CDR2 FYNNEI. CDR3 length: 13 residues. CDR3 amino acids: CASRLGREETQYF. The CDR3 DNA is TGTGCCAGCAGGCTCGGCAGGGAAGAGACCCAGTACTTC.

The genes are TRBV10-1 and TRBJ1-5; 7 nucleotides line up with TRBD1. CDR1 is WNHNN, CDR2 SYGVQD, per germline (reference sequence). With 5 bases clipped from V and 3 bases from J, the junction kept 16 bases outside the gene matches. The CDR3 has 18 amino acids. This CDR3 reads CASSHFPRDSCNNQPQHF. CDR3 nucleotides: TGCGCCAGCAGTCATTTCCCTCGGGACAGTTGTAACAATCAGCCCCAGCATTTT.

The table lists this clone with a few counts. V usage is TRBV30 and J usage is TRBJ1-5, with D possibly matching TRBD1 (5 bases). Germline V gene data show CDR1 as GTSNPN and CDR2 as SVGIG (reference sequence). The CDR3 runs 14 residues. V dropped 2 bases and J dropped 2 bases, with 10 bases sitting between them. In nucleotides, the CDR3 is TGTGCCTGGAGTCCGTGGGGCGGCAATCAGCCCCAGCATTTT. It specifies CAWSPWGGNQPQHF.

The rearrangement links TRBV19 to TRBJ1-1; 7 bases are shared with TRBD1. This CDR3 is built from 16 residues. The V segment lost 0 bases and the J segment 0 bases; nucleotides outside the gene matches: 4. Germline loops: CDR1 LNHDA, CDR2 SQIVND (reference sequence). This chain's CDR3 is CASSIDHQGVNTEAFF. Here the CDR3 DNA reads TGTGCCAGTAGTATAGATCACCAGGGGGTGAACACTGAAGCTTTCTTT. Drawing the rest from reference TRBV19 and TRBJ1-1, the complete variable domain is DGGITQSPKYLFRKEGQNVTLSCEQNLNHDAMYWYRQDPGQGLRLIYYSQIVNDFQKGDIAEGYSVSREKKESFPLTVTSAQKNPTAFYLCASSIDHQGVNTEAFFGQGTRLTVV.

The chain couples TRBV6-1 to TRBJ1-5, with D uncertain. Germline V gene data show CDR1 as MNHNS and CDR2 as SASEGT. The CDR3 is made up of 13 amino acids. Trimming took off 2 bases at V and 0 bases at J, with 2 bases between the two ends. DNA of the CDR3: TGTGCCAGCAGTGAAATTAGCAATCAGCCCCAGCATTTT. It yields the protein CASSEISNQPQHF.

The V gene is TRBV3-1 (or the pseudogene TRBV3-2), the J gene TRBJ2-1; 11 bases are a match to TRBD2. This CDR3 is 18 amino acids long. Germline assignment: CDR1 LGHDT and CDR2 YNNKEL (reference sequence). Losses at the gene ends were 6 bases for V and 2 bases for J; bases not matched to a gene: 12. Here the CDR3 DNA reads TGTGCCAGCAGACGCACTAGCGGGGGCCGGATGACCTACAATGAGCAGTTCTTC. This codes for CASRRTSGGRMTYNEQFF.